These 8 T cell receptor beta chains were all obtained from the same sample, sequenced in a study of CD8 T cells in ankylosing spondylitis. MiXCR, applied by TCRdb to the 5' RACE reads, yields one record per CDR3 protein. The sample comprises a few hundred thousand distinct CDR3 sequences, approximately 22% of which are singletons, and around 13% rests with the top ten. Sequencing was performed on blood, either unsorted or a sorted T cell fraction (not recorded which). These receptor sequences come from a male donor with ankylosing spondylitis or in good health (not recorded which).

The chain recombines TRBV15 with TRBJ2-3, with a weak D call TRBD2 (5 bases). The CDR3 extends over 15 amino acids. V was clipped by 0 bases and J by 3 bases, with 10 bases between them. Germline assignment: CDR1 LNHNV and CDR2 YYDKDF (reference sequence). The CDR3 is CATSRERANTDTQYF. CDR3 coding DNA: TGTGCCACCAGCAGAGAGCGGGCGAATACAGATACGCAGTATTTT.

This clonotype was detected only a few times. The V call is TRBV13, the J call TRBJ2-1, with a tentative D call TRBD1 (7 bases). The CDR3 runs 17 residues. V lost 0 bases to trimming and J lost 10 bases, with 22 bases between them. Germline CDR1 reads PRHDT; CDR2 reads FYEKMQ (reference sequence). The CDR3 region is CASSLGRSEGARVEQFF. The CDR3 region has the DNA TGTGCCAGCAGCTTAGGCCGATCGGAGGGGGCGCGGGTCGAGCAGTTCTTC.

This clonotype was detected a few times. The V call is TRBV9, the J call TRBJ2-1; 8 bases line up with TRBD2. Germline V gene sequence: CDR1 SGDLS, CDR2 YYNGEE. The CDR3 spans 16 residues. V trimming: 3 bases; J trimming: 4 bases; junction bases outside the gene matches: 9. CDR3 nucleotides: TGTGCCAGCAGCGCCCATGGGGGCGGGGGGTACAATGAGCAGTTCTTC. The encoded protein is CASSAHGGGGYNEQFF.

The gene calls are TRBV7-9 and TRBJ2-3; no firm D call. The V gene's germline CDR1 is SEHNR and CDR2 FQNEAQ (reference sequence). The germline V and J ends were trimmed by 0 bases and 5 bases, with 15 bases remaining between them. The CDR3 is 16 residues long. The DNA of the CDR3 is TGTGCCAGCAGCTTAGCCTACCGCAGTAACCGAGATACGCAGTATTTT. Translated: CASSLAYRSNRDTQYF.

The chain employs TRBV9 and TRBJ1-1; no firm D call. The CDR3 contains 13 residues. The V and J ends lost 0 bases and 1 base respectively, with 4 bases between them. Germline lookup yields CDR1 SGDLS and CDR2 YYNGEE. The CDR3 here is CASSVDTNTEAFF. Here the CDR3 DNA reads TGTGCCAGCAGCGTAGACACGAACACTGAAGCTTTCTTT.

The chain uses TRBV24-1 and TRBJ2-1; tentatively, D is TRBD1 (5 bases). CDR1 and CDR2 from the germline V gene are KGHDR and SFDVKD. V shed 4 bases and J shed 6 bases, with 27 bases lying between them. The CDR3 is 19 amino acids. CDR3 coding DNA: TGTGCCACCAGTGACCCACTGACCGCCGTTCAGGGTTCTAGCAATGAGCAGTTCTTC. This gives the protein CATSDPLTAVQGSSNEQFF.

This chain links TRBV9 with TRBJ2-1; the D call may be TRBD1 or TRBD2 (5 bases each). This CDR3 has 14 amino acids. Germline loops: CDR1 SGDLS, CDR2 YYNGEE. Trimming shortened V by 0 bases and J by 6 bases, and 10 bases separated the two germline ends. The CDR3 loop is CASSVEGRVNEQFF. In DNA, the CDR3 is TGTGCCAGCAGCGTAGAGGGGCGGGTCAATGAGCAGTTCTTC.

The chain is built from TRBV4-1 and TRBJ2-7, with 9 bases matching TRBD2. Germline values: CDR1 MGHRA, CDR2 YSYEKL. The CDR3 loop spans 15 amino acids. Losses at the gene ends were 3 bases for V and 5 bases for J; bases not matched to a gene: 8. This CDR3 is CASSQGAGTSNEQYF. The DNA of the CDR3 is TGCGCCAGCAGCCAGGGGGCCGGGACTAGCAACGAGCAGTACTTC.